One and the same sample provided the 15 T cell receptor beta chains below, sequenced in a study of breast tumors, draining lymph nodes, adjacent tissues. In TCRdb, the multiplex PCR reads were re-called with MiXCR into one record per CDR3 protein. The data contain some 170,000 distinct CDR3 sequences, about 33% of them singletons. Samples came from axillary lymph nodes draining the breast cancer. Sequenced input: axillary lymph node tissue. The origin of the receptors is a female donor with breast cancer. Some clones in this sample may be carry-over from other donors' samples.

A word on this clonotype: This likely comes from a read error, as the CDR3 has no conserved phenylalanine or tryptophan at its end. Because the CDR3's place on the DNA is in doubt, the DNA is left out and the CDR3 is given as listed by TCRdb. The chain joins TRBV19 to TRBJ1-6; the D call TRBD1 from the table was never checked on the DNA. Both ends counted, the CDR3 spans 9 residues. The V gene's germline CDR1 is LNHDA and CDR2 SQIVND (reference sequence). The CDR3 loop reads CASSIFPPT.

V gene TRBV28 combines with J gene TRBJ2-7; 9 bases match TRBD1. V gave up 5 bases and J gave up 11 bases; unmatched junction bases: 13. In germline, CDR1 is MDHEN, CDR2 SYDVKM. CDR3 size: 14 residues. The chain's CDR3 is CASSLTGTGIREYF. Here the CDR3 DNA reads TGTGCCAGCAGTCTCACCGGGACAGGGATTCGGGAGTACTTC.

As for this clonotype: One base away lies a much larger clone, so this may be a sequencing read error. The rearrangement links TRBV6-6 to TRBJ1-6; D gene unclear. The ends were cut back, 5 bases at V and 2 bases at J, with 13 bases in the middle. The CDR3 length is 16 residues. Per the germline V gene, CDR1 is MNHNY and CDR2 is SVGAGI (reference sequence). The CDR3: CASSLTTGPYNSPLHF. The CDR3 bases are TGTGCCAGCAGTCTCACTACGGGCCCCTATAATTCACCCCTCCACTTT.

CDR3 coding DNA: TGCAGTGCTCTCAAGACGGGACAGGGGGCGAAGGGCTACACCTTC. It translates to CSALKTGQGAKGYTF. V is TRBV20-1 and J is TRBJ1-2, with 12 positions matching TRBD1. The length of the CDR3 is 15 residues. Germline V CDR1 and CDR2: DFQATT, SNEGSKA (reference sequence). V was pared by 5 bases and J by 8 bases, with 12 bases of the junction left unmatched.

This clonotype was detected ten times or more. This rearrangement joins TRBV5-6 to TRBJ1-2, with 8 bases lining up with TRBD1. The CDR3 is 14 amino acids. The germline gives CDR1 SGHDT, CDR2 YYEEEE. J lost 7 bases, V lost 1 base, and 6 bases had no gene match. CDR3 protein: CASSLSGGVPGYTF. The CDR3 DNA reads as TGTGCCAGCAGCTTGTCAGGGGGCGTCCCTGGCTACACCTTC.

In its sample, this clonotype was seen many times. This sequence joins TRBV4-1 and TRBJ1-4; 7 bases fit TRBD1. The V gene end was trimmed by 4 bases and the J gene end by 10 bases; junction bases not matched to a gene: 15. The CDR3 loop spans 16 amino acids. Germline CDR1 MGHRA, CDR2 YSYEKL. CDR3 in amino acids: CASSLREGGGLAKLFF. CDR3 DNA sequence: TGCGCCAGCAGCCTCCGGGAAGGGGGCGGTCTTGCAAAACTGTTTTTT.

This clonotype was counted many times. The chain links TRBV28 to TRBJ1-4; a weak D match, TRBD1 (5 bases). V shed 5 bases and J shed 8 bases, with 18 bases lying between them. CDR1 and CDR2 (germline): MDHEN, SYDVKM. This CDR3 is built from 15 residues. The CDR3 DNA reads TGTGCCAGCAGTCTTTCGGGGCTGTACTTGGAAAAACTGTTTTTT. This sequence encodes CASSLSGLYLEKLFF.

The chain joins TRBV5-5 to TRBJ2-5, with D tentatively TRBD1 (7 bases). The germline V gene has CDR1 SGHKS and CDR2 YYEKEE (reference sequence). V was cut by 4 bases and J by 9 bases, with 25 bases left in between. The CDR3 loop spans 16 amino acids. The CDR3 DNA reads TGTGCCAGCAGCCTGACAGGGACTTCGCGGGTGGAGGCCCAGTACTTC. Protein sequence: CASSLTGTSRVEAQYF.

A remark on this clonotype: Since no conserved phenylalanine or tryptophan closes the CDR3, a read error is the likely cause. The DNA is omitted, as the CDR3 cannot be located on it reliably, and the CDR3 follows TCRdb's listing. CDR3 sequence reads: CASPGPNT. The chain is built from TRBV2 and TRBJ1-3; TRBD1, the table's D call, lacks a check against the DNA. CDR1 and CDR2 (germline): SNHLY, FYNNEI. The CDR3 has 8 residues if both end residues are counted.

This clonotype was found many times. This chain uses TRBV19 with TRBJ1-5; 9 nucleotides align to TRBD1. The germline V gene encodes CDR1 LNHDA and CDR2 SQIVND (reference sequence). V lost 4 bases to trimming and J lost 0 bases; unmatched junction nucleotides: 7. This CDR3 has 17 amino acids. The chain's CDR3 is CASSTGTGRHSNQPQHF. Written as DNA, the CDR3 is TGTGCCAGTAGTACCGGGACAGGGAGACATAGCAATCAGCCCCAGCATTTT.

This clonotype has a count of ten or more. The V gene is TRBV6-6, the J gene TRBJ1-5, with TRBD1 identical over 8 bases. CDR3 length: 14 amino acids. V lost 4 bases and J lost 5; bases outside the gene matches: 4. From germline, CDR1 is MNHNY and CDR2 SVGAGI (reference sequence). The CDR3 DNA reads as TGTGCCAGCAGTTCAGGACAGGGACATCAGCCCCAGCATTTT. Translating it yields CASSSGQGHQPQHF.

Notes on this clonotype: This is likely a read error, given that the CDR3 carries no conserved phenylalanine or tryptophan at its end. The limits of the CDR3 on the DNA are not certain, so only TCRdb's listed CDR3 is given. The chain employs TRBV9 and TRBJ2-3; the DNA was not used to check the table's D call, TRBD1. The germline V gene has CDR1 SGDLS and CDR2 YYNGEE. Inclusive of both ends, the CDR3 amounts to 14 amino acids. The CDR3 protein is CASSEDRAGDTQSL.

This clonotype came up many times. The rearrangement uses TRBV9 and TRBJ2-7; D may be TRBD1 or TRBD2 (5 bases each). The CDR3 length is 14 residues. Trimming took off 0 bases at V and 1 base at J, with 8 bases between the two ends. From germline, CDR1 is SGDLS and CDR2 YYNGEE. CDR3 region: CASSVAGASYEQYF. CDR3 DNA: TGTGCCAGCAGCGTAGCCGGGGCTTCCTACGAGCAGTACTTC.

This clonotype came up many times. The chain joins TRBV6-6 to TRBJ1-3; D remains ambiguous. Trimming removed 5 bases at V and 4 bases at J, with 15 bases between. The CDR3 runs to 15 residues. Germline loops: CDR1 MNHNY, CDR2 SVGAGI (reference sequence). The CDR3 spells CASSLQGSLGNTIYF. CDR3 in DNA: TGTGCCAGCAGTCTACAAGGGTCGCTCGGAAACACCATATATTTT.

About this clonotype itself: A much more abundant neighbour one base away suggests this may be a read error. The chain combines TRBV20-1 with TRBJ2-7; 10 nucleotides align to TRBD1. Germline CDR1 DFQATT, CDR2 SNEGSKA (reference sequence). V trimming: 4 bases; J trimming: 7 bases; junction bases outside the gene matches: 7. This CDR3 region has 13 residues. The CDR3 protein is CSAITGTGEEQYF. The CDR3 DNA reads TGCAGTGCTATAACCGGGACAGGGGAGGAGCAGTACTTC.